This TCR beta chain was identified in a study of T cells in Graves' hyperthyroidism and ophthalmopathy. The sample holds a few counts of this clonotype. Antigen: not known. Regions amplified from RNA transcripts were the TCR beta CDR3 regions. When the TCR CDR3 underwent first-round RT-PCR, the HTBI primer set was used. TCRdb itself ran the multiplex PCR reads through MiXCR, one entry per CDR3 protein. The table records 35,000 to 45,000 distinct CDR3 sequences, around 48% of them present only once. CDR1 and CDR2 from the germline V gene are DFQATT and SNEGSKA (reference sequence). This CDR3 has 13 amino acids. The V segment lost 6 bases and the J segment 0 bases; nucleotides outside the gene matches: 5. Broader study findings: Prediction of ophthalmopathy progression came a median around 7.1 months pre-onset.

V gene TRBV20-1 combines with J gene TRBJ2-7; the match to TRBD2 covers 7 bases. This TCR derives from a woman aged 45-65 years with Graves' hyperthyroidism that later progressed to Graves' ophthalmopathy. What was sequenced was blood. This CDR3 reads CSASSGLSYEQYF. The CDR3 DNA follows: TGCAGTGCGTCTAGCGGCCTCTCCTACGAGCAGTACTTC.